This T cell receptor (beta chain) was profiled in a study of control samples from healthy donors and cancer patients. Clones were sequenced by immunoSEQ multiplex PCR, and TCRdb holds only the in-frame ones, with some missing. The sample yields tens of thousands of clones, roughly 94% seen once. The CDR3 runs to 16 residues. Germline-derived CDR1 and CDR2 are MGHDK and SYGVNS. V trimming: 1 base; J trimming: 5 bases; junction bases outside the gene matches: 7. This receptor was identified in a young man in good health. The chain couples TRBV25-1 to TRBJ1-1; 10 bases are shared with TRBD1. Sequences were obtained from blood. The CDR3 region is CASSELRTGGKTEAFF. The CDR3 nucleotides read TGTGCCAGCAGTGAATTGAGGACAGGGGGAAAGACTGAAGCTTTCTTT.